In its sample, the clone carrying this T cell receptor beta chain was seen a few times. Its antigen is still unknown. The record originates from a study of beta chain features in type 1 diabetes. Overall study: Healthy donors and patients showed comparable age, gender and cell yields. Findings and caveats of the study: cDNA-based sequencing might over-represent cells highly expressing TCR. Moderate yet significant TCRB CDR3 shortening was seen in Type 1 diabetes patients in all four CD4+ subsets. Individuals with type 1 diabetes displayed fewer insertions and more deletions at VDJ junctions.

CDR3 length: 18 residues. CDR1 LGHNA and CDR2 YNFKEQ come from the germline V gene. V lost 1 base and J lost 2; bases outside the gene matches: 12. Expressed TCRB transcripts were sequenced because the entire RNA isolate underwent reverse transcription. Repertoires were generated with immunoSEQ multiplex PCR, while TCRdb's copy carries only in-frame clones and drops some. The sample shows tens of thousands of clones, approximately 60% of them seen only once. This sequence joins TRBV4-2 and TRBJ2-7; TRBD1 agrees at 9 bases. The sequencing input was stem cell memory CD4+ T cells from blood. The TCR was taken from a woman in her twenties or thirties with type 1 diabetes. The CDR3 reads CASSQASAGTGTPYEQYF. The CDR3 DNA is TGTGCCAGCAGCCAAGCCTCTGCGGGGACAGGGACCCCCTACGAGCAGTACTTC.